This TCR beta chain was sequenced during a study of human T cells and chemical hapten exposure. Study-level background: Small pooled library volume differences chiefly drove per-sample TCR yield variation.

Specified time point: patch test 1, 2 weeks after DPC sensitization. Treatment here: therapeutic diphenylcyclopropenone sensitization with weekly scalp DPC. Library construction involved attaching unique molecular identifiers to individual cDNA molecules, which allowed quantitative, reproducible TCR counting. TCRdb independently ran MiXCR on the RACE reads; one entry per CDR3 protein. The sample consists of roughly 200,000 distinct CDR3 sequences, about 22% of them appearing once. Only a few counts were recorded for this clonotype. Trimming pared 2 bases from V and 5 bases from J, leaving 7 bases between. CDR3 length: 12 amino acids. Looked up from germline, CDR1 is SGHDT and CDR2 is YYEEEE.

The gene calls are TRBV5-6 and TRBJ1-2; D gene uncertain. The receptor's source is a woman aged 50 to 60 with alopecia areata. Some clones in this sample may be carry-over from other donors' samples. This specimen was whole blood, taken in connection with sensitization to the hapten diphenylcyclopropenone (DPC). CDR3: CASSFWAYGYTF. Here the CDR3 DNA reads TGTGCCAGCAGCTTCTGGGCTTATGGCTACACCTTC. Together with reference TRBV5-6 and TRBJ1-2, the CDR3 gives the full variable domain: DAGVTQSPTHLIKTRGQQVTLRCSPKSGHDTVSWYQQALGQGPQFIFQYYEEEERQRGNFPDRFSGHQFPNYSSELNVNALLLGDSALYLCASSFWAYGYTFGSGTRLTVV.